Sequencing of this T cell receptor (beta chain) was carried out in a study of cytomegalovirus exposure and HLA in healthy donors. Study-wide points: Presence/absence analysis assumed near-uniform sequencing depth across donors.

The V gene's germline CDR1 is KGHSH and CDR2 LQKENI. Unmatched junction bases numbered 4, after V lost 0 bases and J lost 3 bases. There are 15 residues in the CDR3. PCR used 60 Vbeta primers and 13 Jbeta primers. Clones were read by immunoSEQ multiplex PCR, and TCRdb kept only the in-frame ones, dropping some. Of 150,000 to 200,000 clones in the sample, about 72% were seen once. As concerns this clone: Antigen specificity is unknown.

The clonotype originates from a man aged 45-60 years in good health and CMV-seropositive. The chain couples TRBV18 to TRBJ2-7, with 8 bases fitting TRBD1. Sequenced input: PBMCs. The CDR3 here is CASSPPGQENYEQYF. The CDR3 DNA reads as TGTGCCAGCTCACCACCGGGACAGGAGAACTACGAGCAGTACTTC.